Presented here are 25 T cell receptor beta chains from one specimen sequenced in a study of shared clonotypes between healthy human individuals. The data were produced by immunoSEQ multiplex PCR, yet TCRdb's version contains in-frame clones alone and is incomplete. The data hold 2 million to 2.5 million clones, with 85% to 95% observed a single time. Input material: naive CD4+ T cells from PBMCs. Noted subset: CD45RA+ positively selected. The receptor source for this set is a man aged 18 to 30 in good health. Some clones in this sample may be carry-over from other donors' samples.

The genes are TRBV19 and TRBJ1-5; a weak D match, TRBD1 (5 bases). Deletions cut 4 bases from V and 5 bases from J, with 12 bases between. In germline, CDR1 is LNHDA, CDR2 SQIVND (reference sequence). This CDR3 spans 14 amino acids. CDR3 residues: CASSKTVIYQPQHF. DNA of the CDR3: TGTGCCAGTAGTAAGACAGTGATCTATCAGCCCCAGCATTTT.

The CDR3 nucleotides are TGTGCCAGTTACCCGTTAGCGGGAGGGGACACAGATACGCAGTATTTT. Translation: CASYPLAGGDTDTQYF. The V and J genes are TRBV7-9 and TRBJ2-3, with 11 positions matching TRBD2. CDR3 length: 16 residues. Germline V gene sequence: CDR1 SEHNR, CDR2 FQNEAQ (reference sequence). Trimming cost V 9 bases and J 2 bases; bases outside gene matches: 10.

Details on this clone: Within the sample, other DNA sequences also encode this same CDR3. The chain employs TRBV7-2 and TRBJ2-7; D may match TRBD1 or TRBD2 (5 bases each). Germline loops: CDR1 SGHTA, CDR2 FQGNSA. The V end lost 3 bases, the J end lost 0 bases, and 6 bases lay between the germline ends. The CDR3 contains 13 residues. The CDR3 region is CASSLRGSYEQYF. As DNA, the CDR3 is TGTGCCAGCAGCTTGAGGGGCTCCTACGAGCAGTACTTC. Based on the CDR3 plus reference TRBV7-2 and TRBJ2-7, the full variable domain is GAGVSQSPSNKVTEKGKDVELRCDPISGHTALYWYRQSLGQGLEFLIYFQGNSAPDKSGLPSDRFSAERTGGSVSTLTIQRTQQEDSAVYLCASSLRGSYEQYFGPGTRLTVT.

This clone occurred once. At the DNA level, this CDR3 is encoded by other sequences in the same sample as well. The J gene is TRBJ2-5, the V gene TRBV18; possibly TRBD1 for D (6 bases). Trimming shortened V by 6 bases and J by 5 bases, and 13 bases separated the two germline ends. CDR1 is KGHSH and CDR2 is LQKENI in the germline V gene. The CDR3 runs to 13 residues. The chain's CDR3 is CASSPGQRETQYF. CDR3 coding DNA: TGTGCCAGCTCCCCAGGACAGCGGGAGACCCAGTACTTC. Looking up the rest from reference TRBV18 and TRBJ2-5 gives the full variable domain: NAGVMQNPRHLVRRRGQEARLRCSPMKGHSHVYWYRQLPEEGLKFMVYLQKENIIDESGMPKERFSAEFPKEGPSILRIQQVVRGDSAAYFCASSPGQRETQYFGPGTRLLVL.

The chain has TRBV19 and TRBJ2-2; the match to TRBD1 covers 7 bases. Losses at the gene ends were 7 bases for V and 6 bases for J; bases not matched to a gene: 11. CDR3 length: 15 amino acids. The V gene's germline CDR1 is LNHDA and CDR2 SQIVND (reference sequence). The CDR3 nucleotides read TGTGCCAGTAAGGGACAGTTAAGGTTCCCCGGGGAGCTGTTTTTT. Its protein product is CASKGQLRFPGELFF.

The rearrangement links TRBV19 to TRBJ2-2; D may be TRBD1 (5 bases). Germline V lookup: CDR1 LNHDA, CDR2 SQIVND (reference sequence). CDR3 length equals 17 residues. V dropped 5 bases and J dropped 0 bases, with 16 bases sitting between them. CDR3 sequence reads: CASSPQGRAANTGELFF. The CDR3 region has the DNA TGTGCCAGTAGTCCTCAGGGCCGGGCCGCGAACACCGGGGAGCTGTTTTTT.

The chain combines TRBV28 with TRBJ1-5; the D gene is possibly TRBD1 (6 bases). In germline, CDR1 is MDHEN, CDR2 SYDVKM. The length of the CDR3 is 15 residues. Trimming removed 5 bases from V and 5 bases from J, with 16 bases in between. CDR3 loop: CASSPIQGRDQPQHF. CDR3 in DNA: TGTGCCAGCAGTCCTATACAGGGTCGGGATCAGCCCCAGCATTTT.

This sequence joins TRBV28 and TRBJ2-1, with D tentatively TRBD2 (6 bases). The V gene's germline CDR1 is MDHEN and CDR2 SYDVKM. The CDR3 consists of 16 residues. Between the trimmed V and J ends, which lost 3 bases and 4 bases, there was a span of 16 bases. CDR3 protein: CASSFPPGLTYNEQFF. The CDR3 region has the DNA TGTGCCAGCAGTTTCCCTCCGGGACTCACTTACAATGAGCAGTTCTTC.

The chain joins TRBV10-3 to TRBJ2-3; TRBD2 matches at 8 bases. The CDR3 loop spans 16 amino acids. The germline gives CDR1 ENHRY, CDR2 SYGVKD. After removal of 1 base from V and 2 bases from J, the junction contained 5 bases not matched to a gene. CDR3 residues: CAISEFGRDNTDTQYF. CDR3 in DNA: TGTGCCATCAGTGAGTTCGGGAGGGATAACACAGATACGCAGTATTTT.

This chain joins TRBV28 and TRBJ1-2; 9 nucleotides align to TRBD1. Looked up from germline, CDR1 is MDHEN and CDR2 is SYDVKM. This CDR3 region has 16 residues. V lost 7 bases to trimming and J lost 3 bases; unmatched junction nucleotides: 12. CDR3 region: CASTAGQGFSYYGYTF. As DNA, the CDR3 is TGTGCCAGCACGGCGGGACAGGGCTTTTCTTACTATGGCTACACCTTC.

The V call is TRBV9, the J call TRBJ1-3; 7 nucleotides agree with TRBD1. Losses at the gene ends were 4 bases for V and 1 base for J; bases not matched to a gene: 2. Per the germline V gene, CDR1 is SGDLS and CDR2 is YYNGEE. The CDR3 spans 14 residues. In nucleotides, the CDR3 is TGTGCCAGCAGCATGACAGGGTCTGGAAACACCATATATTTT. It codes for CASSMTGSGNTIYF.

The chain employs TRBV9 and TRBJ2-1; 8 nucleotides align to TRBD2. The J segment lost 4 bases and the V segment lost 3 bases, leaving 6 bases of the junction unmatched. CDR3 length: 15 amino acids. Germline-derived CDR1 and CDR2 are SGDLS and YYNGEE. The CDR3 DNA reads TGTGCCAGCAGCGAGAGGGCGGGAGGTTACAATGAGCAGTTCTTC. Translation gives CASSERAGGYNEQFF. The whole variable domain, remainder taken from reference TRBV9 and TRBJ2-1, is DSGVTQTPKHLITATGQRVTLRCSPRSGDLSVYWYQQSLDQGLQFLIQYYNGEERAKGNILERFSAQQFPDLHSELNLSSLELGDSALYFCASSERAGGYNEQFFGPGTRLTVL.

The chain couples TRBV6-5 to TRBJ1-5, with a tentative D call TRBD1 (6 bases). The CDR3 totals 15 residues. The ends were cut back, 6 bases at V and 0 bases at J, with 12 bases in the middle. Germline V lookup: CDR1 MNHEY, CDR2 SVGAGI. The CDR3 DNA is TGTGCCAGCAGCATGCAGGGGTTTAGCAATCAGCCCCAGCATTTT. It codes for CASSMQGFSNQPQHF.

The CDR3 DNA is TGTGCCAGCAGCCAAGGGACCCAGAACACCGGGGAGCTGTTTTTT. Its protein product is CASSQGTQNTGELFF. V and J are TRBV4-2 and TRBJ2-2; D not certain. This CDR3 region has 15 residues. Trimming removed 1 base from V and 1 base from J, with 7 bases in between. Germline CDR1 and CDR2: LGHNA and YNFKEQ.

V gene TRBV11-2 combines with J gene TRBJ2-2; TRBD1 aligns across 8 bases. The germline V gene has CDR1 SGHAT and CDR2 FQNNGV. This CDR3 has 15 amino acids. V lost 6 bases and J lost 6; bases outside the gene matches: 9. In nucleotides, the CDR3 is TGTGCCAGCAGGCTTCAGGGGGCCGGCGCCGGGGAGCTGTTTTTT. Translation: CASRLQGAGAGELFF.

The J gene is TRBJ1-4, the V gene TRBV28, with 8 bases matching TRBD1. CDR1 MDHEN and CDR2 SYDVKM come from the germline V gene. This CDR3 spans 15 amino acids. The trim removed 4 bases at V and 8 bases at J, leaving 9 bases unmatched. The CDR3 is CASSYDRGFREKLFF. The DNA for the CDR3 is TGTGCCAGCAGTTATGACAGGGGTTTTCGCGAAAAACTGTTTTTT.

The V gene is TRBV7-2, the J gene TRBJ2-1; 12 nucleotides agree with TRBD2. After removal of 1 base from V and 8 bases from J, the junction contained 6 bases not matched to a gene. CDR1 SGHTA and CDR2 FQGNSA come from the germline V gene. The CDR3 consists of 16 residues. Here the CDR3 reads CASSLDRLAGAYEQFF. The CDR3 coding sequence is TGTGCCAGCAGCTTAGACCGACTAGCGGGAGCGTATGAGCAGTTCTTC.

Comments on this clone: This sample also contains other DNA sequences that code for the same CDR3. CDR3 DNA sequence: TGTGCCAGCAGCTTGGCAGGGACTAGCGGCACAGATACGCAGTATTTT. This codes for CASSLAGTSGTDTQYF. This chain uses TRBV5-4 with TRBJ2-3, with 10 nucleotides matching TRBD2. The CDR3 is made up of 16 amino acids. Germline lookup yields CDR1 SGHNT and CDR2 YYREEE (reference sequence). The V and J ends lost 0 bases and 1 base, in that order; junction bases with no gene match: 2.

J is TRBJ2-1 and V is TRBV7-9; 12 bases match TRBD1. J was trimmed by 6 bases and V by 3 bases; bases with no gene match: 6. The CDR3 length is 16 residues. Germline V gene lookup returns CDR1 SEHNR and CDR2 FQNEAQ (reference sequence). Here the CDR3 reads CASSLFRDRGRNEQFF. CDR3 in DNA: TGTGCCAGCAGCTTGTTCCGGGACAGGGGGCGCAATGAGCAGTTCTTC.

The rearrangement uses TRBV4-1 and TRBJ2-5; D is possibly TRBD2 (5 bases). The CDR3 has 17 amino acids. The germline V and J ends were trimmed by 1 base and 4 bases, with 19 bases remaining between them. CDR1 MGHRA and CDR2 YSYEKL come from the germline V gene. CDR3 coding DNA: TGCGCCAGCAGCCAAGGGAATTGGGCGGGTGGTGGAGAGACCCAGTACTTC. Its translation: CASSQGNWAGGGETQYF.

The chain is built from TRBV14 and TRBJ2-3; 8 nucleotides agree with TRBD2. Germline-derived CDR1 and CDR2 are SGHDN and FVKESK. With 4 bases clipped from V and 5 bases from J, the junction kept 8 bases outside the gene matches. The CDR3 length is 15 residues. CDR3 residues: CASSPSGRGGDTQYF. CDR3 in DNA: TGTGCCAGCAGCCCCAGCGGGAGAGGGGGAGATACGCAGTATTTT.

This chain connects TRBV5-1 to TRBJ2-1, with a weak D call TRBD2 (6 bases). Germline CDR1 reads SGHRS; CDR2 reads YFSETQ. The V end was cut by 0 bases, the J end by 7 bases, with 14 bases between. This CDR3 contains 15 residues. In DNA, the CDR3 is TGCGCCAGCAGCTTGGCTCCGGGAGTGAGTAATGAGCAGTTCTTC. Translating it yields CASSLAPGVSNEQFF.

CDR3 residues: CASSSTGGSKNIQYF. Here the CDR3 DNA reads TGCGCCAGCAGCTCTACAGGGGGGTCCAAAAACATTCAGTACTTC. The chain employs TRBV5-1 and TRBJ2-4, with 8 bases identical to TRBD1. The CDR3 runs to 15 residues. Germline CDR1 and CDR2: SGHRS and YFSETQ. The ends lost 3 bases at V and 2 bases at J; junction bases unmatched: 4.

The chain joins TRBV5-6 to TRBJ2-1, with 10 bases matching TRBD2. Germline assignment: CDR1 SGHDT and CDR2 YYEEEE. The CDR3 extends over 18 amino acids. The V gene end was trimmed by 0 bases and the J gene end by 4 bases; junction bases not matched to a gene: 10. Here the CDR3 reads CASSLEGGSGRIYNEQFF. In nucleotides, the CDR3 is TGTGCCAGCAGCTTGGAAGGGGGTAGCGGGAGGATATACAATGAGCAGTTCTTC.

On this clone: The same CDR3 arises from other DNA sequences in this sample as well. The V and J genes are TRBV11-1 and TRBJ1-1; a possible D gene is TRBD1 (5 bases). Between the trimmed V and J ends, which lost 4 bases and 4 bases, there was a span of 7 bases. The CDR3 is 12 residues long. CDR1 and CDR2 from the germline V gene are SGHAT and FQDESV (reference sequence). For the CDR3, the DNA is TGTGCCAGCAGCTCGGGGGGCACTGAAGCTTTCTTT. It translates to CASSSGGTEAFF.